A selection of T cell receptor beta chains follows, all from one sample in a study of cytomegalovirus exposure and HLA in healthy donors. The repertoire was sequenced with immunoSEQ multiplex PCR; TCRdb's copy has only in-frame clones and lacks some. The sample consists of about 340,000 clones, about nine tenths of them appearing once. The sequencing input was PBMCs. The receptors derive from a woman between 18 and 29 years old in good health and CMV-seronegative. Both conserved end residues are part of each CDR3. The D gene is left open where the match is weak. Not all rows give a size; the values are once, few, many and, for expanded clones, a class.

V	D	J	size	length	CDR3	DNA
TRBV7-2	NA	TRBJ1-1	few	13	CASSQSQGRQAFF	TGTGCCAGCAGCCAAAGCCAGGGCAGGCAAGCTTTCTTT
TRBV15	TRBD1	TRBJ2-4	NA	17	CATSRDTGQGPKNIQYF	TGTGCCACCAGCAGAGATACGGGACAGGGTCCCAAAAACATTCAGTACTTC
TRBV6-6	TRBD1	TRBJ2-7	NA	15	CASTGETGAAYEQYF	TGTGCCAGCACAGGGGAGACAGGGGCTGCCTACGAGCAGTACTTC
TRBV7-2	TRBD2	TRBJ2-7	once	15	CASSRLAGDSTKQYF	TGTGCCAGCAGCAGATTGGCGGGGGATTCTACGAAGCAGTACTTC
TRBV7-3	NA	TRBJ2-1	NA	13	CASSRGASNEQFF	TGTGCCAGCAGCCGGGGGGCCTCCAATGAGCAGTTCTTC
TRBV11-2	NA	TRBJ2-1	NA	18	CASSLTSRGPPVYNEQFF	TGTGCCAGCAGCTTAACTTCCCGGGGTCCCCCCGTATACAATGAGCAGTTCTTC
TRBV6-5	TRBD1	TRBJ1-2	NA	15	CASRTGQAGNYGYTF	TGTGCCAGCAGGACCGGACAGGCTGGGAACTATGGCTACACCTTC
TRBV5-4	NA	TRBJ1-1	NA	13	CASRVQVDTEAFF	TGTGCCAGCAGAGTACAGGTGGACACTGAAGCTTTCTTT
TRBV5-6	NA	TRBJ1-5	NA	15	CASSLRGAGNQPQHF	TGTGCCAGCAGCTTGAGGGGTGCGGGCAATCAGCCCCAGCATTTT
TRBV9	NA	TRBJ1-2	NA	14	CASSVGWGIDGYTF	TGTGCCAGCAGCGTAGGATGGGGCATCGATGGCTACACCTTC
TRBV29-1	TRBD1	TRBJ1-1	NA	14	CSVVRGGGTTEAFF	TGCAGCGTTGTACGAGGAGGGGGCACCACTGAAGCTTTCTTT
TRBV30	TRBD2	TRBJ2-5	NA	13	CAYGLAGQETQYF	TGTGCCTACGGACTAGCGGGGCAAGAGACCCAGTACTTC
TRBV2	NA	TRBJ1-3	NA	15	CASSEGAVTGNTIYF	TGTGCCAGCAGTGAAGGGGCAGTCACTGGAAACACCATATATTTT
TRBV27	TRBD2	TRBJ2-3	once	16	CASSLSSGPSTDTQYF	TGTGCCAGCAGTTTAAGTAGCGGGCCTAGCACAGATACGCAGTATTTT
TRBV18	NA	TRBJ2-3	NA	16	CASSPGTSSFADTQYF	TGTGCCAGCTCGCCCGGGACATCCTCCTTTGCAGATACGCAGTATTTT
TRBV27	NA	TRBJ2-1	NA	16	CASRAPAGLGHNEQFF	TGTGCCAGCAGAGCCCCGGCGGGACTGGGACACAATGAGCAGTTCTTC
TRBV2	TRBD2	TRBJ2-7	NA	15	CASSGTSGGNYEQYF	TGTGCCAGCAGTGGGACTAGCGGGGGAAACTACGAGCAGTACTTC
TRBV6-4	NA	TRBJ1-2	NA	13	CASSEQPNYGYTF	TGTGCCAGCAGTGAACAGCCCAACTATGGCTACACCTTC
TRBV25-1	TRBD2	TRBJ2-1	NA	15	CASSDSGRAHNEQFF	TGTGCCAGCAGTGATAGCGGGCGGGCACACAATGAGCAGTTCTTC
TRBV7-6	TRBD1	TRBJ1-1	NA	13	CASSLAPGGEAFF	TGTGCCAGCAGCTTAGCGCCAGGGGGGGAAGCTTTCTTT
TRBV7-2	NA	TRBJ2-7	NA	15	CASSFDRQSPYEQYF	TGTGCCAGCAGCTTTGATAGACAGAGCCCTTACGAGCAGTACTTC
TRBV28	NA	TRBJ1-1	once	15	CASSLLGGMNTEAFF	TGTGCCAGCAGTTTACTTGGGGGGATGAACACTGAAGCTTTCTTT
TRBV20-1	NA	TRBJ2-7	once	11	CSAENTYEQYF	TGCAGTGCGGAGAATACCTACGAGCAGTACTTC
TRBV5-4	NA	TRBJ2-1	NA	15	CASSLAGTQNNEQFF	TGTGCCAGCAGCCTGGCTGGGACACAGAACAATGAGCAGTTCTTC
TRBV2	NA	TRBJ2-6	NA	16	CASSEFSGVGANVLTF	TGTGCCAGCAGTGAATTTTCAGGGGTCGGGGCCAACGTCCTGACTTTC
TRBV27	TRBD2	TRBJ2-5	NA	15	CASSSPTSGQETQYF	TGTGCCAGCAGCTCCCCGACTAGCGGCCAAGAGACCCAGTACTTC
TRBV9	TRBD1	TRBJ2-1	NA	16	CASSEGTGGTYNEQFF	TGTGCCAGCAGCGAAGGGACAGGGGGCACCTACAATGAGCAGTTCTTC
TRBV18	TRBD2	TRBJ2-2	NA	15	CASSLAGANTGELFF	TGTGCCAGCTCACTAGCGGGAGCGAACACCGGGGAGCTGTTTTTT
TRBV2	NA	TRBJ2-5	NA	14	CAGSESDLQETQYF	TGTGCCGGCAGTGAATCGGACTTACAAGAGACCCAGTACTTC
TRBV7-2	NA	TRBJ1-5	NA	15	CASSLASTGNQPQHF	TGTGCCAGCAGCTTAGCTTCCACAGGGAATCAGCCCCAGCATTTT
TRBV18	NA	TRBJ1-3	NA	14	CASSPQGTSNTIYF	TGTGCCAGCTCACCTCAGGGGACCTCTAACACCATATATTTT
TRBV28	TRBD1	TRBJ2-3	NA	15	CAIKSRASQGDTQYF	TGTGCCATAAAATCGCGGGCTTCACAGGGGGATACGCAGTATTTT
TRBV9	NA	TRBJ2-1	once	13	CASSVGLVNEQFF	TGTGCCAGCAGCGTAGGACTAGTTAATGAGCAGTTCTTC
TRBV27	NA	TRBJ2-7	NA	13	CASRGWGAYEQYF	TGTGCCAGCAGGGGATGGGGGGCCTACGAGCAGTACTTC
TRBV5-4	NA	TRBJ2-2	NA	13	CASSLVGTGELFF	TGTGCCAGCAGCTTGGTCGGCACCGGGGAGCTGTTTTTT
TRBV6-1	TRBD2	TRBJ2-2	NA	16	CASSGSTSGGTGELFF	TGTGCCAGCAGTGGGTCGACTAGCGGGGGGACCGGGGAGCTGTTTTTT
TRBV19	TRBD2	TRBJ2-7	once	16	CASSIAQAGAIYEQYF	TGTGCCAGTAGTATAGCACAAGCGGGGGCAATCTACGAGCAGTACTTC
TRBV9	NA	TRBJ2-3	many	13	CASSPTTLATQYF	TGTGCCAGCAGCCCAACTACTTTAGCTACGCAGTATTTT
TRBV29-1	NA	TRBJ2-7	NA	14	CSAREDRVLSEQYF	TGCAGCGCACGGGAGGACAGGGTTCTGTCCGAGCAGTACTTC
TRBV5-1	NA	TRBJ2-1	NA	16	CASSLDPSVSYNEQFF	TGCGCCAGCAGCTTGGATCCTAGTGTATCCTACAATGAGCAGTTCTTC